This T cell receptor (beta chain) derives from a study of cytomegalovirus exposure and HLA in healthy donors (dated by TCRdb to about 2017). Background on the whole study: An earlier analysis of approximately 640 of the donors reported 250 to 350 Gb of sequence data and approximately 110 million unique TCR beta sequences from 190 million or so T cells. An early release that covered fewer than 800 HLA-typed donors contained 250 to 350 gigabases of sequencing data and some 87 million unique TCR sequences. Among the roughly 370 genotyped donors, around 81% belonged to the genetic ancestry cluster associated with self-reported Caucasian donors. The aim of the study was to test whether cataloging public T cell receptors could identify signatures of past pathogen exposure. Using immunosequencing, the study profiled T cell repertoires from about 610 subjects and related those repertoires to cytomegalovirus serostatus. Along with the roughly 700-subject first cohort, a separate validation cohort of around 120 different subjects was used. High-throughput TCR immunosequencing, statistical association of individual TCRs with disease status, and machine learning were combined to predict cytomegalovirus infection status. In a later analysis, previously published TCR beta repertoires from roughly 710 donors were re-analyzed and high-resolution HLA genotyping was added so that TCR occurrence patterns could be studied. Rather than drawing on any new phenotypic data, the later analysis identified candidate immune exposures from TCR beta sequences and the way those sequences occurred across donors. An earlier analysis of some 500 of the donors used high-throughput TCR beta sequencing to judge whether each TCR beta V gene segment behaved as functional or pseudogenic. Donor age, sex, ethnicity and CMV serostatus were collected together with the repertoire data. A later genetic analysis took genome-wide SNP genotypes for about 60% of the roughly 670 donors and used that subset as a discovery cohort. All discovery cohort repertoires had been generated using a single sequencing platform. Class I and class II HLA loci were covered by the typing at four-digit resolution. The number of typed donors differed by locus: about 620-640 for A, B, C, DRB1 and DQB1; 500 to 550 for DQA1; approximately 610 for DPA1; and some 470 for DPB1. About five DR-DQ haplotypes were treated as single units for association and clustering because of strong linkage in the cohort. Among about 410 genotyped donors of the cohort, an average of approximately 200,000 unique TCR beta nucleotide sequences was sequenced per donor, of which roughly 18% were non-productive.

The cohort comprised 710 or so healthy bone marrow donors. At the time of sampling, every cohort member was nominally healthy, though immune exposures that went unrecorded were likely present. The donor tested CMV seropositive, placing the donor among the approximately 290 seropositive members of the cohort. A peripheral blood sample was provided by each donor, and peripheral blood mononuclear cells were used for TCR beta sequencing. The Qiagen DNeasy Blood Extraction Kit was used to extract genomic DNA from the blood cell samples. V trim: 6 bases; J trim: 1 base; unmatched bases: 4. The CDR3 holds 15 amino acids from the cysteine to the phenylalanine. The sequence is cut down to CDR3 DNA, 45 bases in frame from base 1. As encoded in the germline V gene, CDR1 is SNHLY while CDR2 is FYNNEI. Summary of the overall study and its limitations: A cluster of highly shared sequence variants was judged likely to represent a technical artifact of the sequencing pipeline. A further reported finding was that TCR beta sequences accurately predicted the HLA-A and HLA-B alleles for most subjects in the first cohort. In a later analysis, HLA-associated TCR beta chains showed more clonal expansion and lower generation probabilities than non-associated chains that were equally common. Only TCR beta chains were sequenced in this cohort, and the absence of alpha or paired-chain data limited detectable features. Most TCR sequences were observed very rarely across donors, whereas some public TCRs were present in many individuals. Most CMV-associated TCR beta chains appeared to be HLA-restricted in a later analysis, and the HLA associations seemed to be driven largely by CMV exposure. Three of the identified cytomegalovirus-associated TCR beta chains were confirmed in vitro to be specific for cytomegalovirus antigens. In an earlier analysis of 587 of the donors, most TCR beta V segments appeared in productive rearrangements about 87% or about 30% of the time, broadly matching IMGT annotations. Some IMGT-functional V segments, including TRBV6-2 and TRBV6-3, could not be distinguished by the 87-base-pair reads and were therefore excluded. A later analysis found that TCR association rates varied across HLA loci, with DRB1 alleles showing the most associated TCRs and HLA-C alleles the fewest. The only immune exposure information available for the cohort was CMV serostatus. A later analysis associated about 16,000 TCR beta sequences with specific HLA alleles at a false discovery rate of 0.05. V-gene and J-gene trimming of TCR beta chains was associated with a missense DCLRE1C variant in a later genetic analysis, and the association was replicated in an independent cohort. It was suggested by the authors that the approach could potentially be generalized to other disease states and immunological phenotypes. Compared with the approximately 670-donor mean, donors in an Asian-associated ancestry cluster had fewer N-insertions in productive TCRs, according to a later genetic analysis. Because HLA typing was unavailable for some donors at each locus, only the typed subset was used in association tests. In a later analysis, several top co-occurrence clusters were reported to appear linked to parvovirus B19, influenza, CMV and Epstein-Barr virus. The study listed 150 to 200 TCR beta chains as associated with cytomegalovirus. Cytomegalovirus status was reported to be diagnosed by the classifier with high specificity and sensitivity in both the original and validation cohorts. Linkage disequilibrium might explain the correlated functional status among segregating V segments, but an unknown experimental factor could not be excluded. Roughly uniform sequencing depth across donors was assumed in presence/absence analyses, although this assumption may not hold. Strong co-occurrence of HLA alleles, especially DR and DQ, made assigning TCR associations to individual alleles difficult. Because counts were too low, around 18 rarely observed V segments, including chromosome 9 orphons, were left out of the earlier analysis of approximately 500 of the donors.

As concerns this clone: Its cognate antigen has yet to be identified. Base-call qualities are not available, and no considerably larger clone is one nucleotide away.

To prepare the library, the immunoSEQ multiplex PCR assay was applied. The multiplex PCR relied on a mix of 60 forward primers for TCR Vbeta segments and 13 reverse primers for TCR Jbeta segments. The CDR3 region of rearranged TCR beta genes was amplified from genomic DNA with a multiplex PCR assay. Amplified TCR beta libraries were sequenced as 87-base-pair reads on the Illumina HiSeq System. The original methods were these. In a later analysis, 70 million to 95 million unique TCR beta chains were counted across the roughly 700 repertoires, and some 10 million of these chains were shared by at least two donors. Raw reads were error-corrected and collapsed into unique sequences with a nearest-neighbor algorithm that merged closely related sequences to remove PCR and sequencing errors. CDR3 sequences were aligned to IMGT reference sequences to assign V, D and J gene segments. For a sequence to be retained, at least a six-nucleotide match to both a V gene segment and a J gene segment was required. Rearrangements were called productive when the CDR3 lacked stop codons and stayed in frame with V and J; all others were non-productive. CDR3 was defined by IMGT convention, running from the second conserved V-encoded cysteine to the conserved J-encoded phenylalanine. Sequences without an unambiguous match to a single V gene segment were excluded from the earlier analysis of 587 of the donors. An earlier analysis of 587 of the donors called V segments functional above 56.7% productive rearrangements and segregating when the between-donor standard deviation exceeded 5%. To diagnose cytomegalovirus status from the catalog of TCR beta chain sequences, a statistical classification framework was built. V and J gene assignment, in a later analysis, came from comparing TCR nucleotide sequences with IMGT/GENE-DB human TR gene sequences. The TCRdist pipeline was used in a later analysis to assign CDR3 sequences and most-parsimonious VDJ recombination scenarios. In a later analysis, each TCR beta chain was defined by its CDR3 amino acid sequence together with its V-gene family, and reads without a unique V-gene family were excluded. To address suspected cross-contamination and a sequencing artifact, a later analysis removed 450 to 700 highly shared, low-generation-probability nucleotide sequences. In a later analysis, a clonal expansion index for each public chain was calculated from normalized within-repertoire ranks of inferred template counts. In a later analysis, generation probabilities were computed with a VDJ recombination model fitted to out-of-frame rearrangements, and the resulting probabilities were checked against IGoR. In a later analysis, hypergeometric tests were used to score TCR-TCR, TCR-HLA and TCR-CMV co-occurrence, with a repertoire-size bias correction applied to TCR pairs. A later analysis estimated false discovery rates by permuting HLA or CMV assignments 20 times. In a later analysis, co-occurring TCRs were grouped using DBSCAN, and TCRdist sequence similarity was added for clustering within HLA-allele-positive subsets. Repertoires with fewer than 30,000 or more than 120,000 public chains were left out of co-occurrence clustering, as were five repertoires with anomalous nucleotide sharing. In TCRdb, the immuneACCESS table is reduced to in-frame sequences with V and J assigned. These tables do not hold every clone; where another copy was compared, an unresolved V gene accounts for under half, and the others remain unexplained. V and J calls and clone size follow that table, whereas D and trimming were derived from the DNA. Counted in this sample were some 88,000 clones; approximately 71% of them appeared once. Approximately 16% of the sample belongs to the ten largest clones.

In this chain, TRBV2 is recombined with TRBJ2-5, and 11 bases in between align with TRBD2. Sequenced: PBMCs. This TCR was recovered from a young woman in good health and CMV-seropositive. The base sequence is TGTGCCAGCAGCTCGACTAGCGGGGCCCAAGAGACCCAGTACTTC. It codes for CASSSTSGAQETQYF.